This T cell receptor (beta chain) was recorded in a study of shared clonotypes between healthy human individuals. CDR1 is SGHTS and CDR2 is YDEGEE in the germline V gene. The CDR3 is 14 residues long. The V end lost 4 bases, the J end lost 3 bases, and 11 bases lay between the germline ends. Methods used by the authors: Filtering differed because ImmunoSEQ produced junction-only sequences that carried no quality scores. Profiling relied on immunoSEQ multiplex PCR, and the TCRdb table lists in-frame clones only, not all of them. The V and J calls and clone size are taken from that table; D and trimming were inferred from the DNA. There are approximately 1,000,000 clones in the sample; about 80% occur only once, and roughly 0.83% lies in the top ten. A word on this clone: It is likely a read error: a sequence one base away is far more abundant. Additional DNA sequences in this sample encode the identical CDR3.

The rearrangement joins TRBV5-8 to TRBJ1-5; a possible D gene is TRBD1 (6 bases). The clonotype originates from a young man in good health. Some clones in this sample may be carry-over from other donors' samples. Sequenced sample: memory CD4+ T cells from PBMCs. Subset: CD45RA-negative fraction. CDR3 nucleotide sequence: TGTGCCAGCAGCCGAGACAGGCACAATCAGCCCCAGCATTTT. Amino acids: CASSRDRHNQPQHF.